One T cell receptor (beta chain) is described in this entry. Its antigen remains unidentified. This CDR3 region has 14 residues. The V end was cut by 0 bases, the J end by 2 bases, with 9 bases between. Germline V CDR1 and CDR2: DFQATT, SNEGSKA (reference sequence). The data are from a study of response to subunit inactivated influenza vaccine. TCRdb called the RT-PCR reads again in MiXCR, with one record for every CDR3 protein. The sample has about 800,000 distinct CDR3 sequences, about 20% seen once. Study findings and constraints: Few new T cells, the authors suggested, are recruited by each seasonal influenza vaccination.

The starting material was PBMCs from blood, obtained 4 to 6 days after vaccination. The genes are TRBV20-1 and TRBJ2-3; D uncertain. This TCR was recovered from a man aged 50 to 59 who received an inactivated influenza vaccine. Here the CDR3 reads CSAREARYTDTQYF. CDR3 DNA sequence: TGCAGTGCTAGAGAGGCTAGATACACAGATACGCAGTATTTT.